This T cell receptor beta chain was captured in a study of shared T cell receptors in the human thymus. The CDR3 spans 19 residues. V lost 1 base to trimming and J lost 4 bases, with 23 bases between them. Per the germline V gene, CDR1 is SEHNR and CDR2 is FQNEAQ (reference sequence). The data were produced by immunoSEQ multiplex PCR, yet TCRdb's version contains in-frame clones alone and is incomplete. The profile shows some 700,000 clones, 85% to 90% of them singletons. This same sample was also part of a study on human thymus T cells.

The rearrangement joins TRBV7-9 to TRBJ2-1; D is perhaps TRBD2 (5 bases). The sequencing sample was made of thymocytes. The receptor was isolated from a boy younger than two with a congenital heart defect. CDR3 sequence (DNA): TGTGCCAGCAGCTTAGGGGCTAGCCGAACTCTCCGAGGATACAATGAGCAGTTCTTC. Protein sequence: CASSLGASRTLRGYNEQFF.